A selection of T cell receptor beta chains follows, all from one sample in a study of blood T cell repertoires in COVID-19. This table comes from immunoSEQ multiplex PCR, and its TCRdb copy is limited to in-frame clones, with some not included. Among 300,000 to 350,000 clones, 75% to 90% were seen once, and the ten largest hold about 5%. What was sequenced was PBMCs or T cells enriched from blood (not recorded which). The receptors originated from a man aged 25 to 40 who had recovered from COVID-19. CDR3s include the opening cysteine and the closing phenylalanine or tryptophan. The D gene is left open where the match is weak. Size is omitted from some rows. Given values are once, few, many or a class for expanded clones.

abundance	d_gene	v_gene	len	j_gene	CDR3aa	CDR3nt
-	TRBD1	TRBV6-5	14	TRBJ1-5	CASSPGGGGMPQHF	TGTGCCAGCAGTCCAGGGGGCGGCGGCATGCCCCAGCATTTT
few	-	TRBV5-6	15	TRBJ2-7	CASSPGSGNFYEQYF	TGTGCCAGCAGCCCCGGTTCGGGGAATTTTTACGAGCAGTACTTC
-	TRBD2	TRBV11-3	15	TRBJ2-1	CASSLGLANYNEQFF	TGTGCCAGCAGCTTAGGACTAGCGAACTACAATGAGCAGTTCTTC
-	TRBD1	TRBV3-1/TRBV3-2	17	TRBJ1-6	CASSQDSGGIARSPLHF	TGTGCCAGCAGCCAAGATTCAGGGGGTATCGCGCGATCACCCCTCCACTTT
many	-	TRBV4-2	16	TRBJ2-7	CASSQDSASSSYEQYF	TGTGCCAGCAGCCAAGACTCAGCGTCGAGCTCCTACGAGCAGTACTTC
-	-	TRBV6-5	15	TRBJ2-1	CASSYGEGVYNEQFF	TGTGCCAGCAGTTACGGGGAGGGGGTGTACAATGAGCAGTTCTTC
-	-	TRBV25-1	17	TRBJ1-5	CASSAKRQLNSNQPQHF	TGTGCCAGCAGTGCAAAAAGACAGTTAAATAGCAATCAGCCCCAGCATTTT
-	TRBD1	TRBV7-9	13	TRBJ1-5	CASSPTGSQPQHF	TGTGCCAGCAGCCCGACAGGGAGTCAGCCCCAGCATTTT
-	-	TRBV21-1	17	TRBJ2-7	CASSKDRALTHSYEQYF	TGTGCCAGCAGCAAAGACAGGGCCCTAACCCATTCCTACGAGCAGTACTTC
-	-	TRBV11-3	13	TRBJ1-2	CASSFLEGWGYTF	TGTGCCAGCAGCTTCCTTGAGGGCTGGGGCTACACCTTC
-	-	TRBV5-1	14	TRBJ2-5	CASSPGTSQETQYF	TGCGCCAGCAGCCCGGGGACATCCCAAGAGACCCAGTACTTC
-	-	TRBV12-3/TRBV12-4	13	TRBJ1-4	CASSTTGAGGLFF	TGTGCCAGCAGTACCACAGGAGCAGGCGGACTGTTTTTT
-	-	TRBV15	16	TRBJ2-7	CATSTSGGTAFYEQYF	TGTGCCACCAGCACATCCGGCGGGACAGCCTTCTACGAGCAGTACTTC
-	-	TRBV19	16	TRBJ1-4	CASSPRVGTTNEKLFF	TGTGCCAGTAGTCCCCGAGTTGGTACAACTAATGAAAAACTGTTTTTT
-	TRBD1	TRBV5-4	16	TRBJ1-6	CASRRTGGSINSPLHF	TGTGCCAGCAGGCGGACAGGGGGCTCTATTAATTCACCCCTCCACTTT
-	TRBD1	TRBV7-2	18	TRBJ2-2	CASSLGAPGTGGTGELFF	TGTGCCAGCAGCTTAGGGGCTCCCGGGACAGGGGGGACCGGGGAGCTGTTTTTT
-	-	TRBV5-6	17	TRBJ1-6	CASSRSRAGAYNSPLHF	TGTGCCAGCAGCCGAAGCAGGGCAGGAGCCTATAATTCACCCCTCCACTTT
-	-	TRBV6-5	13	TRBJ1-6	CASSYVRESPLHF	TGTGCCAGCAGTTACGTACGGGAATCACCCCTCCACTTT
-	-	TRBV19	14	TRBJ2-7	CASSWTASSYEQYF	TGTGCCAGTAGTTGGACAGCTAGCTCCTACGAGCAGTACTTC
-	-	TRBV6-1	13	TRBJ2-4	CASSEQAKNIQYF	TGTGCCAGCAGTGAACAGGCCAAAAACATTCAGTACTTC
-	TRBD1	TRBV18	16	TRBJ2-1	CASSPQAQGSLYEQFF	TGTGCCAGCTCACCACAAGCACAGGGGAGCCTTTATGAGCAGTTCTTC
once	-	TRBV5-1	13	TRBJ2-3	CASSLPSTDTQYF	TGCGCCAGCAGCCTTCCTAGCACAGATACGCAGTATTTT
-	TRBD2	TRBV9	16	TRBJ2-3	CASSVVERGGTDTQYF	TGTGCCAGCAGCGTAGTCGAGCGGGGGGGCACAGATACGCAGTATTTT
-	-	TRBV19	15	TRBJ1-5	CASSRGRGGNQPQHF	TGTGCCAGTAGTAGGGGCAGGGGTGGCAATCAGCCCCAGCATTTT
-	TRBD2	TRBV2	15	TRBJ2-2	CASSEASGGTGELFF	TGTGCCAGCAGTGAGGCTAGCGGGGGCACCGGGGAGCTGTTTTTT
-	-	TRBV1	15	TRBJ1-1	CTSSQDLPGNTEAFF	TGCACCAGCAGCCAAGATCTACCCGGGAACACTGAAGCTTTCTTT
-	-	TRBV5-6	15	TRBJ1-1	CASSPGVVLNTEAFF	TGTGCCAGCAGCCCGGGGGTCGTCCTGAACACTGAAGCTTTCTTT
-	TRBD1	TRBV18	14	TRBJ1-3	CASSQGASGNTIYF	TGTGCCAGCTCACAGGGGGCCTCTGGAAACACCATATATTTT
-	-	TRBV28	11	TRBJ1-3	CASSLEGSIYF	TGTGCCAGCAGTTTAGAGGGATCCATATATTTT
-	-	TRBV28	13	TRBJ2-1	CASSLKQVNEQFF	TGTGCCAGCAGTTTAAAACAGGTAAATGAGCAGTTCTTC
-	TRBD1	TRBV6-5	15	TRBJ2-7	CASSYSGQPSYEQYF	TGTGCCAGCAGTTACTCGGGACAGCCCTCCTACGAGCAGTACTTC
once	-	TRBV5-1	15	TRBJ1-5	CASSSPQRSDQPQHF	TGCGCCAGCAGCTCACCACAAAGGAGCGATCAGCCCCAGCATTTT
-	TRBD1	TRBV30	12	TRBJ1-4	CAWRWRTGALFF	TGTGCCTGGAGGTGGCGGACAGGGGCACTGTTTTTT
-	TRBD2	TRBV19	14	TRBJ2-1	CASNVAGGVAEQFF	TGTGCCAGTAATGTTGCGGGGGGGGTAGCCGAGCAGTTCTTC
-	TRBD1	TRBV13	14	TRBJ2-7	CASSYGQGVYEQYF	TGTGCCAGCAGCTACGGACAGGGGGTCTACGAGCAGTACTTC
-	TRBD1	TRBV9	14	TRBJ1-2	CASSVGTGDNGYTF	TGTGCCAGCAGCGTAGGGACAGGGGATAATGGCTACACCTTC
-	-	TRBV7-9	15	TRBJ1-6	CAVIKDEGYNSPLHF	TGTGCCGTCATCAAGGATGAGGGCTATAATTCACCCCTCCACTTT
-	TRBD1	TRBV5-1	16	TRBJ2-7	CASSLVPDRASYEQYF	TGCGCCAGCAGCTTGGTTCCGGACAGGGCCTCCTACGAGCAGTACTTC
-	-	TRBV5-6	14	TRBJ1-1	CASSLTSLNTEAFF	TGTGCCAGCAGCTTGACAAGTTTGAACACTGAAGCTTTCTTT
-	-	TRBV5-6	15	TRBJ1-1	CASSLVWAKNTEAFF	TGTGCCAGCAGCTTGGTCTGGGCTAAGAACACTGAAGCTTTCTTT